Presented here are 32 T cell receptor beta chains from one specimen sequenced in a study of blood T cell repertoires in COVID-19. Repertoires were generated with immunoSEQ multiplex PCR, while TCRdb's copy carries only in-frame clones and drops some. Of roughly 190,000 clones in the sample, approximately 94% were seen once. The sequencing sample was made of peripheral blood. The receptors originated from a man between 25 and 39 years old with COVID-19, enrolled during active disease.

V usage is TRBV6-1 and J usage is TRBJ1-6, with D hard to call. CDR1 is MNHNS and CDR2 is SASEGT in the germline V gene. The length of the CDR3 is 14 residues. The V gene lost 3 bases and the J gene lost 3 bases, with 6 bases spanning the gap. CDR3 nucleotides: TGTGCCAGCAGTGAGTCGGGCTATAATTCACCCCTCCACTTT. It is translated as CASSESGYNSPLHF.

The V and J genes are TRBV9 and TRBJ2-5; 7 bases agree with TRBD2. The CDR3 runs 14 residues. Germline V CDR1 and CDR2: SGDLS, YYNGEE. The ends lost 4 bases at V and 2 bases at J; junction bases unmatched: 5. The CDR3 here is CASSRSGVQETQYF. The CDR3 DNA reads as TGTGCCAGCAGCAGGAGCGGGGTTCAAGAGACCCAGTACTTC. Filled out from reference TRBV9 and TRBJ2-5, the complete variable domain reads DSGVTQTPKHLITATGQRVTLRCSPRSGDLSVYWYQQSLDQGLQFLIQYYNGEERAKGNILERFSAQQFPDLHSELNLSSLELGDSALYFCASSRSGVQETQYFGPGTRLLVL.

J is TRBJ1-4 and V is TRBV9; 8 bases map to TRBD1. Per germline, CDR1 SGDLS and CDR2 YYNGEE. V was pared by 3 bases and J by 7 bases, with 8 bases of the junction left unmatched. The length of the CDR3 is 15 residues. CDR3 DNA: TGTGCCAGCAGCGACTCCGGGACAGGTGGTGAAAAACTGTTTTTT. It is translated as CASSDSGTGGEKLFF. Full variable domain (remainder filled in from reference TRBV9 and TRBJ1-4): DSGVTQTPKHLITATGQRVTLRCSPRSGDLSVYWYQQSLDQGLQFLIQYYNGEERAKGNILERFSAQQFPDLHSELNLSSLELGDSALYFCASSDSGTGGEKLFFGSGTQLSVL.

This sequence joins TRBV5-1 and TRBJ2-5, with a possible D match to TRBD1 (5 bases). CDR1 is SGHRS and CDR2 is YFSETQ in the germline V gene. V was cut by 1 base and J by 3 bases, with 10 bases left in between. The CDR3 runs 14 residues. The CDR3 loop reads CASSLSVREETQYF. The DNA of the CDR3 is TGCGCCAGCAGCTTGTCAGTCAGGGAAGAGACCCAGTACTTC.

CDR3 protein: CASSLSAGLRNQPQHF. CDR3 sequence (DNA): TGTGCCAGCAGTTTATCGGCAGGGCTGCGCAATCAGCCCCAGCATTTT. The chain links TRBV27 to TRBJ1-5, with D possibly being TRBD1 (5 bases). Looked up from germline, CDR1 is MNHEY and CDR2 is SMNVEV (reference sequence). The CDR3 contains 16 residues. Trimming took 0 bases from V and 2 from J, leaving 11 bases between them.

The rearrangement joins TRBV5-1 to TRBJ2-1, with a weak D call TRBD2 (5 bases). Looked up from germline, CDR1 is SGHRS and CDR2 is YFSETQ. V shed 0 bases and J shed 7 bases, with 11 bases lying between them. CDR3 length: 14 amino acids. CDR3 amino acids: CASSLAGITNEQFF. The CDR3 DNA follows: TGCGCCAGCAGCTTGGCCGGGATAACTAATGAGCAGTTCTTC.

The DNA for the CDR3 is TGTGCCAGCAGATCTGGGACTGGCGGGAATTCACCCCTCCACTTT. Translated, it gives CASRSGTGGNSPLHF. The chain has TRBV7-9 and TRBJ1-6, with D maybe TRBD1 (5 bases). The V gene lost 6 bases and the J gene lost 7 bases, with 16 bases spanning the gap. Germline V gene data show CDR1 as SEHNR and CDR2 as FQNEAQ (reference sequence). The CDR3 covers 15 residues. The full variable domain, completed using reference TRBV7-9 and TRBJ1-6, is DTGVSQNPRHKITKRGQNVTFRCDPISEHNRLYWYRQTLGQGPEFLTYFQNEAQLEKSRLLSDRFSAERPKGSFSTLEIQRTEQGDSAMYLCASRSGTGGNSPLHFGNGTRLTVT.

The genes are TRBV6-5 and TRBJ1-3, with TRBD1 matching 7 bases. CDR3 length: 15 amino acids. Trimming at V came to 7 bases and at J to 4 bases, leaving 10 bases not matched to a gene. Looked up from germline, CDR1 is MNHEY and CDR2 is SVGAGI. As DNA, the CDR3 is TGTGCCAGCACCACGGGAGGGGGCGAAGGAAACACCATATATTTT. Translated, it gives CASTTGGGEGNTIYF.

CDR3: CASSPTTGSMTEAFF. DNA of the CDR3: TGTGCCAGCAGTCCCACGACAGGGTCTATGACTGAAGCTTTCTTT. The chain combines TRBV6-5 with TRBJ1-1, with TRBD1 identical over 7 bases. The ends lost 5 bases at V and 5 bases at J; junction bases unmatched: 11. CDR1 is MNHEY and CDR2 is SVGAGI in the germline V gene. This CDR3 is built from 15 residues.

This clone was picked up one time. The rearrangement links TRBV27 to TRBJ1-6; TRBD1 aligns across 8 bases. The length of the CDR3 is 17 residues. V dropped 1 base and J dropped 4; count of bases not matched to a gene: 6. Germline V gene data show CDR1 as MNHEY and CDR2 as SMNVEV (reference sequence). The CDR3 is CASSLWARTGYNSPLHF. The DNA of the CDR3 is TGTGCCAGCAGTTTATGGGCACGGACAGGGTATAATTCACCCCTCCACTTT.

The rearrangement joins TRBV5-4 to TRBJ2-3; TRBD2 aligns across 9 bases. J lost 2 bases, V lost 1 base, and 5 bases had no gene match. Germline assignment: CDR1 SGHNT and CDR2 YYREEE (reference sequence). The CDR3 totals 16 residues. The CDR3 nucleotides are TGTGCCAGCAGCTTGCCTGCGGGGGGGGTCACAGATACGCAGTATTTT. This gives the protein CASSLPAGGVTDTQYF. Full variable domain (outside the CDR3, taken from reference TRBV5-4 and TRBJ2-3): ETGVTQSPTHLIKTRGQQVTLRCSSQSGHNTVSWYQQALGQGPQFIFQYYREEENGRGNFPPRFSGLQFPNYSSELNVNALELDDSALYLCASSLPAGGVTDTQYFGPGTRLTVL.

The CDR3: CASSQTGGVGYTF. The CDR3 DNA reads TGTGCCAGCAGCCAGACAGGGGGGGTAGGCTACACCTTC. The chain uses TRBV3-1 (or the pseudogene TRBV3-2) and TRBJ1-2; 9 bases align to TRBD1. Germline V gene sequence: CDR1 LGHDT, CDR2 YNNKEL (reference sequence). J lost 8 bases, V lost 3 bases, and 4 bases had no gene match. The CDR3 is made up of 13 amino acids.

The chain has TRBV18 and TRBJ1-4, with 9 nucleotides matching TRBD1. Germline V gives CDR1 KGHSH, CDR2 LQKENI. There are 16 residues in the CDR3. After removal of 3 bases from V and 0 bases from J, the junction contained 2 bases not matched to a gene. CDR3 amino acids: CASSPGQGPTNEKLFF. The CDR3 DNA is TGTGCCAGCTCACCGGGACAGGGACCAACTAATGAAAAACTGTTTTTT.

The chain carries TRBV3-1 (or the pseudogene TRBV3-2) and TRBJ2-7; D possibly corresponds to TRBD1 (5 bases). The CDR3 is made up of 15 amino acids. V dropped 0 bases and J dropped 5 bases, with 14 bases sitting between them. CDR1 is LGHDT, CDR2 YNNKEL, per germline (reference sequence). The CDR3 coding sequence is TGTGCCAGCAGCCAAGACTCTACAGGATCCCACGAGCAGTACTTC. This gives the protein CASSQDSTGSHEQYF.

This clone was detected only once. The chain uses TRBV7-3 and TRBJ2-1; 7 positions agree with TRBD2. After removal of 1 base from V and 5 bases from J, the junction contained 8 bases not matched to a gene. The CDR3 runs to 16 residues. Germline V gives CDR1 SGHTA, CDR2 FQGTGA. The CDR3 region is CASSLNSAGLDNEQFF. DNA for the CDR3: TGTGCCAGCAGCTTAAACTCAGCGGGGTTGGACAATGAGCAGTTCTTC. Supplemented by reference TRBV7-3 and TRBJ2-1, the full variable domain reads GAGVSQTPSNKVTEKGKYVELRCDPISGHTALYWYRQSLGQGPEFLIYFQGTGAADDSGLPNDRFFAVRPEGSVSTLKIQRTERGDSAVYLCASSLNSAGLDNEQFFGPGTRLTVL.

The J gene is TRBJ1-2, the V gene TRBV7-9; D unresolved. The V gene lost 1 base and the J gene lost 4 bases, with 13 bases spanning the gap. The CDR3 contains 15 residues. Germline-derived CDR1 and CDR2 are SEHNR and FQNEAQ (reference sequence). CDR3 region: CASSLEAGVGYGYTF. CDR3 nucleotide sequence: TGTGCCAGCAGCTTAGAGGCAGGTGTGGGCTATGGCTACACCTTC.

The V call is TRBV13, the J call TRBJ1-3, with D perhaps matching TRBD1 (6 bases). With 0 bases removed from V and 0 bases from J, the gap between germline ends came to 9 bases. CDR3 length: 16 residues. CDR1 PRHDT and CDR2 FYEKMQ come from the germline V gene (reference sequence). CDR3 nucleotides: TGTGCCAGCAGCTTAGGGACAGGAGTCTCTGGAAACACCATATATTTT. This translates into CASSLGTGVSGNTIYF. The variable domain in full, with the rest retrieved from reference TRBV13 and TRBJ1-3, is AAGVIQSPRHLIKEKRETATLKCYPIPRHDTVYWYQQGPGQDPQFLISFYEKMQSDKGSIPDRFSAQQFSDYHSELNMSSLELGDSALYFCASSLGTGVSGNTIYFGEGSWLTVV.

The chain employs TRBV6-1 and TRBJ1-6; 10 bases fit TRBD1. CDR3 length equals 17 residues. After removal of 4 bases from V and 2 bases from J, the junction contained 5 bases not matched to a gene. The germline V gene encodes CDR1 MNHNS and CDR2 SASEGT. CDR3 in amino acids: CASSASGTGAYNSPLHF. The CDR3 DNA is TGTGCCAGCAGTGCCTCAGGGACAGGGGCCTATAATTCACCCCTCCACTTT.

The chain uses TRBV29-1 and TRBJ1-1; perhaps TRBD1 as D (5 bases). Germline CDR1 reads SQVTM; CDR2 reads ANQGSEA. Trimming took off 4 bases at V and 2 bases at J, with 17 bases between the two ends. This CDR3 has 15 amino acids. The CDR3 region has the DNA TGCAGCGTTGTGCCCAGGGAAGCAGGTAACACTGAAGCTTTCTTT. This gives the protein CSVVPREAGNTEAFF.

The chain is built from TRBV6-5 and TRBJ1-3; a weak D match, TRBD1 (6 bases). CDR1 is MNHEY, CDR2 SVGAGI, per germline. This CDR3 region has 14 residues. Trimming took 2 bases from V and 4 from J, leaving 9 bases between them. The CDR3 is CASSYLGQGNTIYF. CDR3 nucleotides: TGTGCCAGCAGTTACCTAGGACAGGGAAACACCATATATTTT.

The chain couples TRBV27 to TRBJ1-1; weak D call: TRBD1 (6 bases). Deletions cut 4 bases from V and 2 bases from J, with 14 bases between. Germline values: CDR1 MNHEY, CDR2 SMNVEV (reference sequence). The CDR3 has 15 residues. CDR3 sequence (DNA): TGTGCCAGCAGTTGGAACAGGGCTACCAACACTGAAGCTTTCTTT. Its translation: CASSWNRATNTEAFF.

The chain recombines TRBV9 with TRBJ2-5, with 13 positions matching TRBD2. The CDR3 loop spans 15 amino acids. Per germline, CDR1 SGDLS and CDR2 YYNGEE. V lost 3 bases, J lost 5 bases, and 4 bases stayed unmatched. Here the CDR3 DNA reads TGTGCCAGCAGCGGGGGACTAGCGGGGCGGGAGACCCAGTACTTC. Its translation is CASSGGLAGRETQYF.

The chain recombines TRBV19 with TRBJ1-2; 8 bases fit TRBD1. Germline loops: CDR1 LNHDA, CDR2 SQIVND (reference sequence). CDR3 size: 16 residues. V dropped 5 bases and J dropped 3; count of bases not matched to a gene: 11. CDR3 nucleotides: TGTGCCAGTAGTCCCCACAGACAGGGGCGCGACTATGGCTACACCTTC. This translates into CASSPHRQGRDYGYTF.

The chain recombines TRBV24-1 with TRBJ2-1; D perhaps matches TRBD1 (6 bases). V lost 1 base, J lost 2 bases, and 11 bases lay in between. Germline V lookup: CDR1 KGHDR, CDR2 SFDVKD. This CDR3 has 16 amino acids. CDR3 sequence reads: CATSDLVQGTYNEQFF. DNA of the CDR3: TGTGCCACCAGTGATTTAGTTCAGGGGACCTACAATGAGCAGTTCTTC.

V is TRBV2 and J is TRBJ1-1; no clear D gene. V shed 2 bases and J shed 4 bases, with 11 bases lying between them. The CDR3 is made up of 14 amino acids. CDR1 and CDR2 from the germline V gene are SNHLY and FYNNEI. CDR3 amino acids: CASSERSGITEAFF. In nucleotides, the CDR3 is TGTGCCAGCAGTGAAAGGTCCGGGATCACTGAAGCTTTCTTT.

The CDR3 sequence: CASSYIRGEEDTQYF. In nucleotides, the CDR3 is TGTGCCAGCAGTTATATCCGGGGGGAGGAAGATACGCAGTATTTT. This rearrangement joins TRBV6-5 to TRBJ2-3, with 7 bases aligning to TRBD2. V was pared by 3 bases and J by 5 bases, with 8 bases of the junction left unmatched. The CDR3 contains 15 residues. Germline CDR1 MNHEY, CDR2 SVGAGI.

The chain uses TRBV5-1 and TRBJ2-1, with 7 bases identical to TRBD1. Germline V gene data show CDR1 as SGHRS and CDR2 as YFSETQ. J was trimmed by 5 bases and V by 1 base; bases with no gene match: 3. The CDR3 runs to 14 residues. CDR3 region: CASSLWDSNNEQFF. The CDR3 region has the DNA TGCGCCAGCAGCTTGTGGGACAGCAACAATGAGCAGTTCTTC.

The chain combines TRBV2 with TRBJ2-3; 10 bases are a match to TRBD2. The CDR3 is 17 residues long. Germline loops: CDR1 SNHLY, CDR2 FYNNEI. Trimming cost V 6 bases and J 0 bases; bases outside gene matches: 9. In nucleotides, the CDR3 is TGTGCCAGCAGGGATTACCTAGCGGGGGTTAGCACAGATACGCAGTATTTT. Its translation: CASRDYLAGVSTDTQYF.

This clone was seen a handful of times. V gene TRBV3-1 (or the pseudogene TRBV3-2) combines with J gene TRBJ2-7; 9 bases line up with TRBD2. The V segment lost 2 bases and the J segment 2 bases; nucleotides outside the gene matches: 4. Per the germline V gene, CDR1 is LGHDT and CDR2 is YNNKEL (reference sequence). CDR3 size: 15 residues. For the CDR3, the DNA is TGTGCCAGCAGCCAAAGCAGCGGGGGGCCCTACGAGCAGTACTTC. This translates into CASSQSSGGPYEQYF.

The CDR3 protein is CASSYDGRGAPLHF. CDR3 nucleotide sequence: TGTGCCAGCAGTTACGACGGGAGGGGAGCACCCCTCCACTTT. The rearrangement links TRBV6-5 to TRBJ1-6, with a possible D match to TRBD1 (5 bases). Trimming took off 2 bases at V and 11 bases at J, with 13 bases between the two ends. Germline-derived CDR1 and CDR2 are MNHEY and SVGAGI. The CDR3 extends over 14 amino acids.

This chain links TRBV6-5 with TRBJ1-1; a weak D match, TRBD1 (5 bases). Trimming took 8 bases from V and 7 from J, leaving 14 bases between them. This CDR3 is built from 12 residues. Germline values: CDR1 MNHEY, CDR2 SVGAGI. This CDR3 reads CASSYGRGEAFF. Written as DNA, the CDR3 is TGTGCCAGCTCCTATGGTAGGGGTGAAGCTTTCTTT.

This chain joins TRBV6-5 and TRBJ1-5; TRBD1 is a possible D gene (5 bases). The CDR3 sequence is 14 residues long. Germline-derived CDR1 and CDR2 are MNHEY and SVGAGI. With 7 bases removed from V and 0 bases from J, the gap between germline ends came to 10 bases. In nucleotides, the CDR3 is TGTGCCAGCATGGGGCAGCTTAGCAATCAGCCCCAGCATTTT. Protein sequence: CASMGQLSNQPQHF.